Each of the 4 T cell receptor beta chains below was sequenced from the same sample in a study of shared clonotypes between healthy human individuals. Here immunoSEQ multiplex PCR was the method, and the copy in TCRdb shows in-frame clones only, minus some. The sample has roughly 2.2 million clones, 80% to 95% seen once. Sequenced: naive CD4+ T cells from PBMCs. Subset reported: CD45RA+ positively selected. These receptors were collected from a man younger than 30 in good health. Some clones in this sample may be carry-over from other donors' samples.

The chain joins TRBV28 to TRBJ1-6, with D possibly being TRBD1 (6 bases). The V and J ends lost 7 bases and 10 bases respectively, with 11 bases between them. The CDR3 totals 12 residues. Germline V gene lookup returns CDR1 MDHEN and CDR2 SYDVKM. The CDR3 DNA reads TGTGCCAGCAAAGGGGGGGGCTCACCCCTCCACTTT. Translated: CASKGGGSPLHF.

The CDR3 nucleotides read TGCGCCAGCAGCCAGGCCGGGACAGGGGACTCCTACGAGCAGTACTTC. Translating it yields CASSQAGTGDSYEQYF. The chain carries TRBV4-3 and TRBJ2-7, with TRBD1 matching over 10 bases. With V trimmed by 3 bases and J by 0 bases, 5 bases remained unmatched. CDR1 and CDR2 from the germline V gene are LGHNA and YSLEER. This CDR3 contains 16 residues.

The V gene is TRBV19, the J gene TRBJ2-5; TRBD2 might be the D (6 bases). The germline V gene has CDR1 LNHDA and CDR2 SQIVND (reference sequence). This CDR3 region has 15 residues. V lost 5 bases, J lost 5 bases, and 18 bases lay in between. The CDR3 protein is CASSPTLAGWETQYF. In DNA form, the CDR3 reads TGTGCCAGTAGTCCCACCTTGGCGGGATGGGAGACCCAGTACTTC.

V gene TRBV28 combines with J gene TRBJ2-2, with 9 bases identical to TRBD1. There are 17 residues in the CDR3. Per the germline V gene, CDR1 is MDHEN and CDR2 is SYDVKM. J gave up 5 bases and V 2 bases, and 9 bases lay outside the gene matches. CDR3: CASSLTGQGYRTGELFF. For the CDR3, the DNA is TGTGCCAGCAGTTTAACCGGACAGGGGTATCGGACCGGGGAGCTGTTTTTT.